A single sample gave rise to the 23 T cell receptor beta chains below, sequenced in a study of blood T cell repertoires in COVID-19. Clones were read by immunoSEQ multiplex PCR, and TCRdb kept only the in-frame ones, dropping some. The table includes some 200,000 clones, over 75% detected once. The sequenced material came from peripheral blood. Source of these receptors: a man in his fifties or sixties with acute or convalescent COVID-19.

The rearrangement joins TRBV5-4 to TRBJ1-2; 9 nucleotides align to TRBD1. The CDR3 is 15 amino acids. Germline loops: CDR1 SGHNT, CDR2 YYREEE (reference sequence). V lost 4 bases and J lost 4; bases outside the gene matches: 8. CDR3: CASSPGQGMGYGYTF. The CDR3 coding sequence is TGTGCCAGCAGCCCTGGACAGGGGATGGGCTATGGCTACACCTTC.

This chain joins TRBV30 and TRBJ1-5; D gene uncertain. Germline V gene lookup returns CDR1 GTSNPN and CDR2 SVGIG (reference sequence). The CDR3 has 11 residues. The V gene lost 6 bases and the J gene lost 1 base, with 4 bases spanning the gap. CDR3 protein: CACGSNQPQHF. As DNA, the CDR3 is TGTGCCTGCGGGAGCAATCAGCCCCAGCATTTT. The full variable domain, completed using reference TRBV30 and TRBJ1-5, is SQTIHQWPATLVQPVGSPLSLECTVEGTSNPNLYWYRQAAGRGLQLLFYSVGIGQISSEVPQNLSASRPQDRQFILSSKKLLLSDSGFYLCACGSNQPQHFGDGTRLSIL.

The chain is built from TRBV19 and TRBJ2-2; 7 nucleotides agree with TRBD2. The germline CDR1 and CDR2 sequences are LNHDA and SQIVND (reference sequence). The CDR3 totals 14 residues. J gave up 2 bases and V 5 bases, and 2 bases lay outside the gene matches. The CDR3 DNA reads as TGTGCCAGTAGTCCTAGCGGAAACACCGGGGAGCTGTTTTTT. The encoded protein is CASSPSGNTGELFF.

V usage is TRBV6-5 and J usage is TRBJ2-3; D gene unclear. V gave up 5 bases and J gave up 4 bases, with 4 bases separating them. CDR3 length: 11 residues. Per germline, CDR1 MNHEY and CDR2 SVGAGI. This chain's CDR3 is CASSLSDTQYF. In nucleotides, the CDR3 is TGTGCCAGCAGTCTTTCAGATACGCAGTATTTT.

The chain couples TRBV5-1 to TRBJ2-3, with D maybe TRBD2 (7 bases). Germline assignment: CDR1 SGHRS and CDR2 YFSETQ. V lost 4 bases to trimming and J lost 2 bases, with 14 bases between them. CDR3 length equals 15 residues. In DNA form, the CDR3 reads TGCGCCAGCAGCACACCGGGGGGCCCCACAGATACGCAGTATTTT. Translated, it gives CASSTPGGPTDTQYF. The full variable domain, its missing parts supplied by reference TRBV5-1 and TRBJ2-3, is KAGVTQTPRYLIKTRGQQVTLSCSPISGHRSVSWYQQTPGQGLQFLFEYFSETQRNKGNFPGRFSGRQFSNSRSEMNVSTLELGDSALYLCASSTPGGPTDTQYFGPGTRLTVL.

CDR3 sequence reads: CASSLDQTTYNEQFF. CDR3 DNA: TGCGCCAGCAGCTTGGACCAGACAACCTACAATGAGCAGTTCTTC. The chain joins TRBV5-1 to TRBJ2-1; no definite D call. Germline CDR1 SGHRS, CDR2 YFSETQ. The CDR3 contains 15 residues. V lost 0 bases and J lost 2, with 9 bases in between. Complete variable domain (other parts from reference TRBV5-1 and TRBJ2-1): KAGVTQTPRYLIKTRGQQVTLSCSPISGHRSVSWYQQTPGQGLQFLFEYFSETQRNKGNFPGRFSGRQFSNSRSEMNVSTLELGDSALYLCASSLDQTTYNEQFFGPGTRLTVL.

In this sample, this clone turned up once. The rearrangement uses TRBV5-1 and TRBJ1-2; a possible D gene is TRBD1 (5 bases). This CDR3 spans 14 amino acids. Germline V CDR1 and CDR2: SGHRS, YFSETQ. V dropped 4 bases and J dropped 4 bases, with 14 bases sitting between them. CDR3 amino acids: CASSPEGRTYGYTF. In DNA form, the CDR3 reads TGCGCCAGCAGCCCGGAGGGGAGGACCTATGGCTACACCTTC.

The CDR3 reads CASSLAGQTGNTEAFF. The CDR3 bases are TGTGCCAGCAGCTTAGCGGGACAGACAGGGAACACTGAAGCTTTCTTT. J is TRBJ1-1 and V is TRBV7-8, with 7 bases fitting TRBD1. Trimming removed 0 bases from V and 1 base from J; junction bases left unmatched: 5. CDR1 is SGHVS, CDR2 FQNEAQ, per germline. The CDR3 loop spans 16 amino acids.

This clone was counted only a few times. The chain joins TRBV6-5 to TRBJ1-2; 8 bases fit TRBD1. Germline values: CDR1 MNHEY, CDR2 SVGAGI. The J segment lost 4 bases and the V segment lost 7 bases, leaving 5 bases of the junction unmatched. CDR3 length: 13 residues. CDR3 sequence: CASKGQGVYGYTF. CDR3 DNA: TGTGCCAGCAAAGGACAGGGAGTCTATGGCTACACCTTC.

The chain combines TRBV7-3 with TRBJ2-1; possible D gene TRBD1, 7 bases. With 5 bases removed from V and 5 bases from J, the gap between germline ends came to 16 bases. Per the germline V gene, CDR1 is SGHTA and CDR2 is FQGTGA. The CDR3 length is 15 residues. This CDR3 is CASSHGGTVNNEQFF. Here the CDR3 DNA reads TGTGCCAGCAGCCACGGAGGGACAGTCAACAATGAGCAGTTCTTC.

J is TRBJ2-2 and V is TRBV6-5; possible D gene TRBD2, 5 bases. The CDR3 contains 13 residues. Germline V gene data show CDR1 as MNHEY and CDR2 as SVGAGI. The V end lost 1 base, the J end lost 5 bases, and 5 bases lay between the germline ends. The CDR3 protein is CASSYWETGELFF. CDR3 bases: TGTGCCAGCAGTTACTGGGAGACCGGGGAGCTGTTTTTT.

The rearrangement uses TRBV10-3 and TRBJ1-1; 7 positions agree with TRBD1. Germline CDR1 is ENHRY and CDR2 is SYGVKD. Trimming cost V 3 bases and J 4 bases; bases outside gene matches: 8. The CDR3 consists of 15 residues. The CDR3 DNA reads as TGTGCCATCAGTGATTCTCTGACAGGGACCACTGAAGCTTTCTTT. Translating gives CAISDSLTGTTEAFF.

V usage is TRBV5-1 and J usage is TRBJ1-2; TRBD1 matches at 9 bases. Trimming cost V 6 bases and J 11 bases; bases outside gene matches: 11. Germline loops: CDR1 SGHRS, CDR2 YFSETQ. This CDR3 comprises 13 residues. CDR3 sequence (DNA): TGCGCCAGCACCTCCCTGGGACAGGGAGAGTACACCTTC. Protein sequence: CASTSLGQGEYTF.

The J gene is TRBJ1-5, the V gene TRBV5-6; 8 nucleotides line up with TRBD1. Germline assignment: CDR1 SGHDT and CDR2 YYEEEE. The CDR3 sequence is 16 residues long. With V trimmed by 3 bases and J by 9 bases, 14 bases remained unmatched. The CDR3 is CASSSTRQGSGGPQHF. CDR3 DNA sequence: TGTGCCAGCAGCTCAACCCGACAGGGGTCTGGCGGGCCCCAGCATTTT.

In this sample, this clone turned up a few times. The J gene is TRBJ1-1, the V gene TRBV30; maybe TRBD1 (5 bases). Trimming took 0 bases from V and 11 from J, leaving 16 bases between them. Germline CDR1 and CDR2: GTSNPN and SVGIG (reference sequence). The CDR3 runs to 13 residues. The CDR3 region has the DNA TGTGCCTGGAGTGTACGTGAAAGGGACTCGGCTTTCTTT. Protein: CAWSVRERDSAFF.

This chain links TRBV6-1 with TRBJ2-7, with unresolved D. Deletions cut 1 base from V and 4 bases from J, with 8 bases between. The CDR3 loop spans 13 amino acids. In germline, CDR1 is MNHNS, CDR2 SASEGT. The CDR3 reads CASSEEHPYEQYF. The CDR3 region has the DNA TGTGCCAGCAGTGAAGAACACCCGTACGAGCAGTACTTC.

V gene TRBV2 combines with J gene TRBJ1-3; D ambiguous. Germline V CDR1 and CDR2: SNHLY, FYNNEI. V lost 5 bases and J 0 bases, leaving 11 bases between the germline ends. The CDR3 covers 15 residues. Written as DNA, the CDR3 is TGTGCCAGCAGTTCCAGTCCTGACTCTGGAAACACCATATATTTT. It yields the protein CASSSSPDSGNTIYF. The full variable domain, in which reference TRBV2 and TRBJ1-3 provide the parts outside the CDR3, is EPEVTQTPSHQVTQMGQEVILRCVPISNHLYFYWYRQILGQKVEFLVSFYNNEISEKSEIFDDQFSVERPDGSNFTLKIRSTKLEDSAMYFCASSSSPDSGNTIYFGEGSWLTVV.

The rearrangement links TRBV30 to TRBJ2-3; D call uncertain. Germline CDR1 is GTSNPN and CDR2 is SVGIG (reference sequence). CDR3 length equals 15 residues. The V end lost 2 bases, the J end lost 0 bases, and 12 bases lay between the germline ends. CDR3 bases: TGTGCCTGGAGTCCCGACTTCCAAAGCACAGATACGCAGTATTTT. Translated, it gives CAWSPDFQSTDTQYF.

This clone was observed once. The chain uses TRBV6-5 and TRBJ1-2; 7 positions agree with TRBD1. The CDR3 extends over 14 amino acids. The ends lost 4 bases at V and 8 bases at J; junction bases unmatched: 10. Germline V lookup: CDR1 MNHEY, CDR2 SVGAGI. CDR3 coding DNA: TGTGCCAGCAGTTCACCCCGCGACAGGGACGGCTACACCTTC. Its translation is CASSSPRDRDGYTF.

The chain uses TRBV7-9 and TRBJ2-2; TRBD1 might be the D (6 bases). Germline assignment: CDR1 SEHNR and CDR2 FQNEAQ (reference sequence). The CDR3 has 16 amino acids. The ends were cut back, 5 bases at V and 0 bases at J, with 13 bases in the middle. The chain's CDR3 is CASSQRDIPNTGELFF. The CDR3 DNA reads as TGTGCCAGCAGCCAACGGGACATACCGAACACCGGGGAGCTGTTTTTT.

The chain has TRBV11-2 and TRBJ2-5; weak D call: TRBD2 (6 bases). This CDR3 contains 13 residues. The V gene lost 3 bases and the J gene lost 4 bases, with 9 bases spanning the gap. Germline values: CDR1 SGHAT, CDR2 FQNNGV. In DNA, the CDR3 is TGTGCCAGCAGCTTGGGGGGAGGAGAGACCCAGTACTTC. This encodes CASSLGGGETQYF.

The chain is built from TRBV10-2 and TRBJ1-2; D is perhaps TRBD1 (6 bases). The germline V gene has CDR1 WSHSY and CDR2 SAAADI. The CDR3 totals 14 residues. V lost 5 bases to trimming and J lost 4 bases, with 14 bases between them. The CDR3: CASSLDSELYGYTF. In DNA form, the CDR3 reads TGCGCCAGCAGTTTGGACAGTGAACTCTATGGCTACACCTTC.

The V and J genes are TRBV7-9 and TRBJ1-4, with TRBD1 as a possible D gene (5 bases). The CDR3 is 15 amino acids. Germline V gene data show CDR1 as SEHNR and CDR2 as FQNEAQ (reference sequence). Between the trimmed V and J ends, which lost 5 bases and 6 bases, there was a span of 16 bases. The CDR3 DNA reads TGTGCCAGCAGCGCGCCCAGGGTAGTGGATGAAAAACTGTTTTTT. It specifies CASSAPRVVDEKLFF.